This is a list of T cell receptor beta chains from one sample in a study of blood T cell repertoires in COVID-19. Profiled with immunoSEQ multiplex PCR; TCRdb holds only in-frame clones, not every one. The sample gives approximately 250,000 clones, about 87% of which show up once; approximately 4% is in the top ten. The sequenced material came from PBMCs or T cells enriched from blood (not recorded which). Receptors originate from a woman between 25 and 40 years old with acute COVID-19. Each CDR3 is given with its conserved first and last residue.

J gene: TRBJ2-1; V gene: TRBV12-3/TRBV12-4; CDR3 protein: CASTSGFYNEQFF
J gene: TRBJ1-6; V gene: TRBV7-2; CDR3 protein: CASTLTGYSPLHF
J gene: TRBJ1-3; V gene: TRBV10-1; CDR3 protein: CASSPGQDNSGNTIYF
J gene: TRBJ2-2; V gene: TRBV18; CDR3 protein: CASSPSGQGSLRELFF
J gene: TRBJ2-1; V gene: TRBV4-3; CDR3 protein: CASSQGGLAGGPTYNEQFF
J gene: TRBJ2-2; V gene: TRBV18; CDR3 protein: CASSPASGTNTGELFF
J gene: TRBJ2-7; V gene: TRBV6-5; CDR3 protein: CASSYSLADLSYEQYF
J gene: TRBJ2-7; V gene: TRBV5-4; CDR3 protein: CASSLGDRPYEQYF
J gene: TRBJ2-2; V gene: TRBV4-3; CDR3 protein: CASSQDGGGSGTGELFF
J gene: TRBJ1-1; V gene: TRBV18; CDR3 protein: CASSPGSGNTEAFF
J gene: TRBJ2-3; V gene: TRBV5-1; CDR3 protein: CASSGGTSADTQYF
J gene: TRBJ1-2; V gene: TRBV9; CDR3 protein: CASSVDGTGPYGYTF
J gene: TRBJ1-3; V gene: TRBV28; CDR3 protein: CASSPDRVPSGNTIYF
J gene: TRBJ2-1; V gene: TRBV13; CDR3 protein: CASSPSYNEQFF
J gene: TRBJ1-1; V gene: TRBV29-1; CDR3 protein: CSVEVNRAAFF